The clone carrying this T cell receptor (beta chain) was found a few times. Antigen unknown. Distinct nucleotide sequences in the sample also encode this CDR3. This sample is drawn from a study of early stage breast cancer tumors. Study-wide points: Compared with adjacent normal breast, tumors showed 2 to 2.5-fold denser, more clonal T cells. Blood repertoires resembled normal breast more than tumor. Enriched TCRB sequences shared across patients were mostly commonly generated sequences.

Each sample had two DNA replicates, 0.45 to 0.65 ug blood or roughly 1.4 ug tissue. TCRdb keeps only in-frame clones here, not all; method: immunoSEQ multiplex PCR. The table lists about 36,000 clones, roughly 72% of them singletons. Trimming shortened V by 6 bases and J by 1 base, and 9 bases separated the two germline ends. This CDR3 is built from 13 residues. Germline CDR1 and CDR2: MDHEN and SYDVKM. The sequencing sample was made of blood. The gene calls are TRBV28 and TRBJ1-1; D is uncertain. The TCR originated in a person in their sixties or seventies with breast cancer. CDR3 DNA sequence: TGTGCCAGCAGCCCCCCCAGGAACACTGAAGCTTTCTTT. This codes for CASSPPRNTEAFF.